This entry describes one T cell receptor beta chain. This record belongs to a study of long-term antiretroviral therapy in people with HIV. The authors ran the immunoSEQ assay, v3.0, at survey level. Method: immunoSEQ multiplex PCR; TCRdb's copy keeps in-frame clones and lacks some. The data hold about 24,000 clones, with roughly 96% observed a single time. This CDR3 region has 12 residues. With 8 bases removed from V and 5 bases from J, the gap between germline ends came to 12 bases. The germline gives CDR1 SGHVS, CDR2 FQNEAQ. The chain employs TRBV7-8 and TRBJ1-1; TRBD1 might be the D (5 bases). The source material was unsorted PBMCs, sampled roughly 5 years after starting antiretroviral therapy. The receptor's source is a woman in her forties or fifties with HIV. The CDR3 sequence is CASRPGGTEAFF. CDR3 nucleotides: TGTGCCAGCCGTCCGGGGGGGACTGAAGCTTTCTTT.